The clone carrying this T cell receptor beta chain appeared many times. Its antigen remains unknown. V shed 7 bases and J 10 bases; nucleotides not matched to a gene: 5. The CDR3 has 13 residues. The germline CDR1 and CDR2 sequences are ENHRY and SYGVKD. The TCRbeta library incorporated unique molecular identifiers. TCRdb passed the PCR reads through MiXCR, listing each CDR3 protein once. Of under 75,000 distinct CDR3 sequences listed, about 11% are singletons. The record originates from a study of T-cell reconstitution after alpha-beta-depleted transplantation in children. Study findings and constraints: Newly produced T cells mostly accounted for T-cell counts and diversity one year post-transplant. Surviving thymic progenitors and recipient T cells were the source of high TCRbeta diversity at day 60 in some patients.

The input for sequencing was PBMCs, taken before TCRalphabeta/CD19-depleted stem cell transplant. The sequence was obtained from a boy aged 10-17 years with acute myeloid leukemia, due to receive a stem cell transplant. J is TRBJ2-1 and V is TRBV10-3; 12 bases align to TRBD2. The CDR3 here is CAIKTSGSEEQFF. CDR3 nucleotides: TGTGCCATCAAGACTAGCGGGAGCGAAGAGCAGTTCTTC.